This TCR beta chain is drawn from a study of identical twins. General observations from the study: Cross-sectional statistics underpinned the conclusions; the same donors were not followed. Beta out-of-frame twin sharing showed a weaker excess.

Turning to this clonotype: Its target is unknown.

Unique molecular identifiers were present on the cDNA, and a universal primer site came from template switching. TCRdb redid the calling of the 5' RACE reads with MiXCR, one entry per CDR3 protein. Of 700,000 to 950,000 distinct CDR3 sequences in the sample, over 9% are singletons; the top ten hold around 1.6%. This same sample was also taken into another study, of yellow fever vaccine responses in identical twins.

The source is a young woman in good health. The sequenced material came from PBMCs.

The CDR3 nucleotides read TGTGCCAGCAGTTTAGTAACAGGTCGCTACACCTTC. Translated, it gives CASSLVTGRYTF. V gene TRBV12-3 or TRBV12-4 combines with J gene TRBJ1-2, with a weak D call TRBD1 (5 bases). V was pared by 1 base and J by 9 bases, with 9 bases between. The CDR3 has 12 amino acids.